One and the same sample provided the 6 T cell receptor beta chains below, sequenced in a study of T cell repertoires in cytomegalovirus infection. These TCRs' antigens remain unknown. One entry per CDR3 protein, called by TCRdb with MiXCR from the reads. The table has 250,000 to 300,000 distinct CDR3 sequences, 22% seen once; the top ten hold 15% to 20%. The material was cultured PBMCs, obtained from culture after CMV antigen stimulation. The receptors originated from a human donor in good health (CMV status not recorded). Some clones in this sample may be carry-over from other donors' samples.

This clonotype was counted ten times or more. The rearrangement joins TRBV27 to TRBJ2-1, with TRBD1 matching 7 bases. Trimming took 4 bases from V and 6 from J; bases not matched to a gene: 9. The CDR3 contains 15 residues. Germline V gene sequence: CDR1 MNHEY, CDR2 SMNVEV (reference sequence). CDR3 region: CASSWLGQRSNEQFF. CDR3 bases: TGTGCCAGCAGTTGGCTGGGACAGCGGTCCAATGAGCAGTTCTTC.

This clonotype came up many times. J is TRBJ1-1 and V is TRBV11-3; D is unclear. Germline V gene sequence: CDR1 SGHNT, CDR2 YENEEA. The germline V and J ends were trimmed by 3 bases and 4 bases, with 9 bases remaining between them. There are 13 residues in the CDR3. CDR3 loop: CASSFSGGTEAFF. For the CDR3, the DNA is TGTGCCAGCAGCTTTTCAGGCGGCACTGAAGCTTTCTTT.

This chain uses TRBV6-6 with TRBJ2-7; D perhaps matches TRBD2 (5 bases). Trimming removed 7 bases from V and 3 bases from J, with 13 bases in between. The germline gives CDR1 MNHNY, CDR2 SVGAGI (reference sequence). The CDR3 runs to 13 residues. Here the CDR3 DNA reads TGTGCCAGCAAACCCCCCGGGAACTACGAGCAGTACTTC. Protein sequence: CASKPPGNYEQYF.

The CDR3 is CASYGETGELFF. The CDR3 DNA reads as TGTGCCAGCTACGGAGAGACCGGGGAGCTGTTTTTT. This sequence joins TRBV28 and TRBJ2-2; D is undetermined. CDR3 size: 12 residues. Between the trimmed V and J ends, which lost 8 bases and 5 bases, there was a span of 9 bases. Germline V gene sequence: CDR1 MDHEN, CDR2 SYDVKM.

This clonotype has more than one count but fewer than ten. The V gene is TRBV15, the J gene TRBJ2-1; no clear D. The germline V gene has CDR1 LNHNV and CDR2 YYDKDF (reference sequence). This CDR3 has 12 residues. V was pared by 5 bases and J by 10 bases, with 12 bases between. CDR3 sequence reads: CATSALLGEQFF. The DNA for the CDR3 is TGTGCCACCAGCGCACTCTTAGGGGAGCAGTTCTTC.

In this sample, this clonotype turned up a few times. V and J are TRBV7-2 and TRBJ1-2; D perhaps matches TRBD1 (6 bases). This CDR3 spans 12 amino acids. The V gene lost 3 bases and the J gene lost 8 bases, with 10 bases spanning the gap. Looked up from germline, CDR1 is SGHTA and CDR2 is FQGNSA. The CDR3 spells CASSFGGQGYTF. The CDR3 nucleotides read TGTGCCAGCAGCTTTGGGGGGCAGGGCTACACCTTC.